This TCR beta chain emerged from a study of T-cell memory formation after mild COVID-19. One entry per CDR3 protein, called by TCRdb with MiXCR from the 5' RACE reads. Of just over 150,000 distinct CDR3 sequences in the sample, roughly 28% were seen once. As to this clonotype: Its antigen is unknown.

From germline, CDR1 is SEHNR and CDR2 FQNEAQ (reference sequence). CDR3 size: 14 residues. V was pared by 6 bases and J by 2 bases, with 8 bases between. Study-wide results and caveats: Of the contracting clones, CD4+ ones lay mainly in CM and EM, and CD8+ ones in EMRA.

The TCR was taken from an adult woman who had mild COVID-19 (a few samples of this study predate the infection). Cell type and time point are not known. Source material: PBMCs or a T cell subset sorted from them (not recorded which). The chain couples TRBV7-9 to TRBJ2-6; D uncertain. The CDR3 spells CASSHPAGANVLTF. CDR3 bases: TGTGCCAGCAGTCATCCGGCTGGGGCCAACGTCCTGACTTTC.